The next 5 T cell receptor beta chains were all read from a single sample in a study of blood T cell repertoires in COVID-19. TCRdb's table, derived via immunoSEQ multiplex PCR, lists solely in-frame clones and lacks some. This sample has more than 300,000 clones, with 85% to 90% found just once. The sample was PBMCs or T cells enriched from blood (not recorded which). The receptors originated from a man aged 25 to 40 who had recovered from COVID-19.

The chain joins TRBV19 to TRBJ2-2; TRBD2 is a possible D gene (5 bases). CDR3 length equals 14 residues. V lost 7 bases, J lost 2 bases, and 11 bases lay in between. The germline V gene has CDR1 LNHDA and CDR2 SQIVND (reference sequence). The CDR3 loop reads CASMPGINTGELFF. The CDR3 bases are TGTGCCAGTATGCCGGGGATCAACACCGGGGAGCTGTTTTTT.

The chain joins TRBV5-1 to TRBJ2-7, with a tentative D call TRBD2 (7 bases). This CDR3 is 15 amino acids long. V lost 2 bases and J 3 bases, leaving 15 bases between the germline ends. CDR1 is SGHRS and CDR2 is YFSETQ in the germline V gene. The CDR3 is CASSFTGGQFYEQYF. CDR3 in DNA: TGCGCCAGCAGCTTTACCGGGGGGCAATTCTACGAGCAGTACTTC.

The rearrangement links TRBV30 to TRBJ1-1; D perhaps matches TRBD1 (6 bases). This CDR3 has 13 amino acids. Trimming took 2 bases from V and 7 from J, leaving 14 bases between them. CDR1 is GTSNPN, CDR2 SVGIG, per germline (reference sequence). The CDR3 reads CAWSHTGTSEAFF. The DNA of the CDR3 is TGTGCCTGGAGTCATACAGGGACCAGTGAAGCTTTCTTT.

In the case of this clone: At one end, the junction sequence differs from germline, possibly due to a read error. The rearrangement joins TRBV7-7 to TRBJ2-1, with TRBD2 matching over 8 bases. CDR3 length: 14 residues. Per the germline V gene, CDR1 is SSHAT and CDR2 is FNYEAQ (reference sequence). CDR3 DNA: TGTGCTAGCAGCAGGGACGGGAGGGCCTACGAGCAGTTCTTC. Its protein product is CASSRDGRAYEQFF.

The CDR3 loop is CANEGFGQSPNTEAFF. Here the CDR3 DNA reads TGCGCCAACGAGGGTTTTGGACAGAGCCCGAACACTGAAGCTTTCTTT. The chain joins TRBV23-1 to TRBJ1-1; D perhaps matches TRBD1 (6 bases). TRBV23-1 is designated an ORF whose function remains uncertain. V was clipped by 10 bases and J by 1 base, with 22 bases between them. The CDR3 runs 16 residues.